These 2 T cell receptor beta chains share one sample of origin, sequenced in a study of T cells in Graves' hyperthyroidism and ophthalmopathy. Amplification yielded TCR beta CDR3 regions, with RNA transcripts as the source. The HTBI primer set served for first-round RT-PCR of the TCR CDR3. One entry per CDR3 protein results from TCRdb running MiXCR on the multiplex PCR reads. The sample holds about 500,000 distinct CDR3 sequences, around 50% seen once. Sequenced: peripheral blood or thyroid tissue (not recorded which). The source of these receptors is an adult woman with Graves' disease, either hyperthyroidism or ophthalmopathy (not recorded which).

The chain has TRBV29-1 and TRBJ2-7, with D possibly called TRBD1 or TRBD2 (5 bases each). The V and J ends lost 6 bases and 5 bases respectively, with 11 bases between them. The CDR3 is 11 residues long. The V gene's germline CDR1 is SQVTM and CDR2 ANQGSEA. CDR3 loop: CSVDQGDEQYF. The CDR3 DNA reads TGCAGCGTGGATCAGGGAGACGAGCAGTACTTC.

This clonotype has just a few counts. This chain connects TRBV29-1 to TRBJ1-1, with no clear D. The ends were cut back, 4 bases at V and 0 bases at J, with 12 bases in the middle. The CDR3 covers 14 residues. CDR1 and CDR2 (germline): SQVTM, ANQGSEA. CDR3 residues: CSVVIDFLNTEAFF. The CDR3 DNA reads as TGCAGCGTTGTAATCGACTTTCTGAACACTGAAGCTTTCTTT.